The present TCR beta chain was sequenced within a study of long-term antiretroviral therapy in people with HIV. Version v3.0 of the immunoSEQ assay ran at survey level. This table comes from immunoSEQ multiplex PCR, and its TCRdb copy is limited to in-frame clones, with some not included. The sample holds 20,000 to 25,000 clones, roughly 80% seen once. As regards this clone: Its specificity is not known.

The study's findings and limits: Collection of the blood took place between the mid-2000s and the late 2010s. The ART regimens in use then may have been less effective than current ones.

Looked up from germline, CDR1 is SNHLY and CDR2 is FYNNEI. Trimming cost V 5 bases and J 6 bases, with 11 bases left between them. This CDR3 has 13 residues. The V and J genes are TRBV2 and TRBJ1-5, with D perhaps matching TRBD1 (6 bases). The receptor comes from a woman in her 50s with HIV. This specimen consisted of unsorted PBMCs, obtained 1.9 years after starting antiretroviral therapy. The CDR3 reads CASSTGSGQPQHF. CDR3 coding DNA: TGTGCCAGCAGTACAGGGTCCGGTCAGCCCCAGCATTTT.